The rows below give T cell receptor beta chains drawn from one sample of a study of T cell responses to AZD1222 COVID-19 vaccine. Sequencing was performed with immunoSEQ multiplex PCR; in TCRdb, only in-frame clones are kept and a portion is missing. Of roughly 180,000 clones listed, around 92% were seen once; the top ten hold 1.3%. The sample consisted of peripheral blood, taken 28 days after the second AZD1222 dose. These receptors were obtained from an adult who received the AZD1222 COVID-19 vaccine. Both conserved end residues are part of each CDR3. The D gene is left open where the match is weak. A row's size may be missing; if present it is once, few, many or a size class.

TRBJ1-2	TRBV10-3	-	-	TGTGCCATCAGTGATCCCGAGAGGGGCCTTGCGATTTCTAACTATGGCTACACCTTC	CAISDPERGLAISNYGYTF
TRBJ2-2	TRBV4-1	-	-	TGCGCCAGCAGCCACCCGAAGGGGGACCCCACCGGGGAGCTGTTTTTT	CASSHPKGDPTGELFF
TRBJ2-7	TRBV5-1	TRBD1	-	TGCGCCAGCAGCGTTTCGGACAGGGCCTACGAGCAGTACTTC	CASSVSDRAYEQYF
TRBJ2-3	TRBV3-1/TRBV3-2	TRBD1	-	TGTGCCAGCAGCCAACAGGGGGCTGTCGGCACAGATACGCAGTATTTT	CASSQQGAVGTDTQYF
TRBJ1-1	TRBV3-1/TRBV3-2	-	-	TGTGCCAGCAGCCAAGTATGGGGAGGCACTGAAGCTTTCTTT	CASSQVWGGTEAFF
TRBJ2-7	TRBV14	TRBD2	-	TGTGCCAGCAGCCAAGATGGGGTACTAGCGGGAACGTACGAGCAGTACTTC	CASSQDGVLAGTYEQYF
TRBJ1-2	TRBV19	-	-	TGTGCCAGTACCATGAACAGGATCGGAGGCTACACCTTC	CASTMNRIGGYTF
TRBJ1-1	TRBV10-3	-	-	TGTGCCACCGAAGGGACGGACGCTGAAGCTTTCTTT	CATEGTDAEAFF
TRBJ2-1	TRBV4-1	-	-	TGCGCCAGCAGCCATTTGATTGCTGGACTGGCTTCCAATGAGCAGTTCTTC	CASSHLIAGLASNEQFF
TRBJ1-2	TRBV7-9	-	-	TGTGCCAGCAGCTCCGGACACCCTGGCTACACCTTC	CASSSGHPGYTF
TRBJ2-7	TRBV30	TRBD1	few	TGTGCCTGGGAGACAGGGACAGCTTACGAGCAGTACTTC	CAWETGTAYEQYF
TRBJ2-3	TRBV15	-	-	TGTGCCACCAGCAGAGATCTGGGGAGCACAGATACGCAGTATTTT	CATSRDLGSTDTQYF
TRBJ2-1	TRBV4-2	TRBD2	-	TGTGCCAGCAGCCCCCCCTCTAGCGGGACGCTCTACAATGAGCAGTTCTTC	CASSPPSSGTLYNEQFF
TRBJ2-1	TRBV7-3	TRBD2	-	TGTGCCAGCAGCTTAAACCCCCTAGCGGGTTCCTACAATGAGCAGTTCTTC	CASSLNPLAGSYNEQFF
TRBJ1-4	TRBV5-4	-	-	TGTGCCACACGGGAGGAACCGAATGAAAAACTGTTTTTT	CATREEPNEKLFF
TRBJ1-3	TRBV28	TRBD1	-	TGTGCCAGCAGTTTAAGGCGGCGGACAGGCTCTGGAAACACCATATATTTT	CASSLRRRTGSGNTIYF
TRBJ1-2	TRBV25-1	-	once	TGTGCCAGCAGTGGCCTACAGGGTCAGGGCTACACCTTC	CASSGLQGQGYTF
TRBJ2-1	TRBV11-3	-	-	TGTGCCAGCAGCTTACTCACTAGCCTTTACAATGAGCAGTTCTTC	CASSLLTSLYNEQFF
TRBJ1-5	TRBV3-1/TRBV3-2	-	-	TGTGCCAGCAGCCAAGGTGAAGGGGCCTTGAATCAGCCCCAGCATTTT	CASSQGEGALNQPQHF
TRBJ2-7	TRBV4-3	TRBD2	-	TGCGCCAGCAGCCAAGATCTCGGCGGGAGCTCCTACGAGCAGTACTTC	CASSQDLGGSSYEQYF
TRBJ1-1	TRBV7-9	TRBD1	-	TGTGCCAGCAGCTCACTTAGGGGACAGGGGAACACTGAAGCTTTCTTT	CASSSLRGQGNTEAFF
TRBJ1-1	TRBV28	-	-	TGTGCCAGCAGATCTGGGAGCCCGAACACTGAAGCTTTCTTT	CASRSGSPNTEAFF
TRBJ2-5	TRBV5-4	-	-	TGTGCCAGCAGCCCCCTGGGTGGGTTTTCGGGGGAGACCCAGTACTTC	CASSPLGGFSGETQYF
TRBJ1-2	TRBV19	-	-	TGTGCCAGTAGGATCCCCCTAGGACATTTTGGCTACACCTTC	CASRIPLGHFGYTF
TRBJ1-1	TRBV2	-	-	TGTGCCAGCGTGAGGGATGGTGCCACTGAAGCTTTCTTT	CASVRDGATEAFF
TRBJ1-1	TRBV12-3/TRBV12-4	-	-	TGTGCCAGCAGTCGACAGAGTGAAGCTTTCTTT	CASSRQSEAFF
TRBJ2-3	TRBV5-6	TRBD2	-	TGTGCCAGCAGCACGGGACTAGCGGGAGCCGATACGCAGTATTTT	CASSTGLAGADTQYF
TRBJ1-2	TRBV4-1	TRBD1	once	TGCGCCAGCAGCCCCAGGGGGCAGGGTGGCTACACCTTC	CASSPRGQGGYTF
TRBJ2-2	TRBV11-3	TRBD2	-	TGTGCCAGCGGTAGCGGGCCAGGGTGGACCGGGGAGCTGTTTTTT	CASGSGPGWTGELFF
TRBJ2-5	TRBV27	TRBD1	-	TGTGCCAGCAGTTTATCCCCAGGGGGTGGAGAGACCCAGTACTTC	CASSLSPGGGETQYF
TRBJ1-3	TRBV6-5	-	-	TGTGCCAGCAGCCCCGTTTACTCTGGAAACACCATATATTTT	CASSPVYSGNTIYF
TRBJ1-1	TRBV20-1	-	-	TGCAGTGCTATTACGTTAAGGGAAGCTTTCTTT	CSAITLREAFF
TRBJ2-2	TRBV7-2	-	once	TGTGCCAGCAGCTTAAAGACAGGCACCGGGGAGCTGTTTTTT	CASSLKTGTGELFF
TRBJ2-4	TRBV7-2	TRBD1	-	TGTGCCACCACTGACAGGGTAGCCAAAAACATTCAGTACTTC	CATTDRVAKNIQYF
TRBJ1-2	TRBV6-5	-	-	TGTGCCAGCAGTTTCGCAGGGACTGCCAACTATGGCTACACCTTC	CASSFAGTANYGYTF
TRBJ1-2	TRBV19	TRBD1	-	TGTGCCAGTAGTAGGCCGAGGGACAGGGGGCGAAGCTATGGCTACACCTTC	CASSRPRDRGRSYGYTF
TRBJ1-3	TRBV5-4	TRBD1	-	TGTGCCAGCAGCTCCCCCGGGACAGGGTTCGGAAACACCATATATTTT	CASSSPGTGFGNTIYF
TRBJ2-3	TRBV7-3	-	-	TGTGCCAGCAGCTTTCGGGGCACAGATACGCAGTATTTT	CASSFRGTDTQYF
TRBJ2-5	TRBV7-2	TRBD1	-	TGTGCCAGCAGTCAAAGTCTGTGGACAGGGGAAAGGGAGACCCAGTACTTC	CASSQSLWTGERETQYF
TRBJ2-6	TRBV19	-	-	TGTGCCAGTAGTATTATGTCTGGGGCCAACGTCCTGACTTTC	CASSIMSGANVLTF
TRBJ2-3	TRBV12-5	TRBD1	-	TGTGCTAGTGGAAGGACAGGGGATACTGATAGGTTGGGTACGCAGTATTTT	CASGRTGDTDRLGTQYF
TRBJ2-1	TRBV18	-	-	TGTGCCAGCTCCCAGGACAGCTACTACAATGAGCAGTTCTTC	CASSQDSYYNEQFF
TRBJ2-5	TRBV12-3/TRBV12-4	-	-	TGTGCCAGCAGTTGGACCGGGACCCAGTACTTC	CASSWTGTQYF
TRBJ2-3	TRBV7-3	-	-	TGTGCCAGCAGCTTAATCCACACAGATACGCAGTATTTT	CASSLIHTDTQYF
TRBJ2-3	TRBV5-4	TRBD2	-	TGTGCCAGCAGCCACTGGACTAGATCCACAGATACGCAGTATTTT	CASSHWTRSTDTQYF
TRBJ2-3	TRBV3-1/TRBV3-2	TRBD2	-	TGTGCCAGCAGCCCAGGACTAGCGGGAACAGATACGCAGTATTTT	CASSPGLAGTDTQYF
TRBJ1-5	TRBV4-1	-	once	TGCGCCAGCAGCCAAGTGGTAAATCAGCCCCAGCATTTT	CASSQVVNQPQHF
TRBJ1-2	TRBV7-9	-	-	TGTGCCAGCAGCCCCCCCCGGGCTTCTAACTATGGCTACACCTTC	CASSPPRASNYGYTF
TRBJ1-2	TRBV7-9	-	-	TGTGCCAGCAGCTTGGGTCCGGGCGGCTACACCTTC	CASSLGPGGYTF
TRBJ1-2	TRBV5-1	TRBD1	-	TGCGCCAGCAGCTTGGAGGGGGACAGACCGAGCTATGGCTACACCTTC	CASSLEGDRPSYGYTF
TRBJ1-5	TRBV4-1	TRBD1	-	TGCGCCAGCAGCCACCGAAGCCAGGGCAGGGGGCTGGGAATCAATCAGCCCCAGCATTTT	CASSHRSQGRGLGINQPQHF
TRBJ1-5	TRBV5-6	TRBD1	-	TGTGCCAGCAGCCCGGGGGGCGGGACAGGGTATCAGCCCCAGCATTTT	CASSPGGGTGYQPQHF
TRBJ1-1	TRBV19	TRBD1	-	TGTGCCAGTAGTCTCCTGGGGAGGGGGCAAGGAAACACTGAAGCTTTCTTT	CASSLLGRGQGNTEAFF
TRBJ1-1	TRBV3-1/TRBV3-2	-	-	TGTGCCAGCAGCCCTTACTCCAGCACGGCGAACACTGAAGCTTTCTTT	CASSPYSSTANTEAFF
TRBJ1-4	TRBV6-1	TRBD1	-	TGTGCCAGCAGTGGCCTGACAGGGGGAGATGAAAAACTGTTTTTT	CASSGLTGGDEKLFF
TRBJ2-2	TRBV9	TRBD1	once	TGTGCCAGCAGCGTCCGGGACAGAAATTTGGGCGGGGAGCTGTTTTTT	CASSVRDRNLGGELFF
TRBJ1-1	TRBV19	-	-	TGTGCCAGTAGTATATCCGGGGTGGAAGCTTTCTTT	CASSISGVEAFF
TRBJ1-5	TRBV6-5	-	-	TGTGCCAGCAGTTACTCGTGGGGCGGCAATCAGCCCCAGCATTTT	CASSYSWGGNQPQHF
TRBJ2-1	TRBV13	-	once	TGTGCCAGCAGCTTGCCGTCGGCAGGGGACAATGAGCAGTTCTTC	CASSLPSAGDNEQFF